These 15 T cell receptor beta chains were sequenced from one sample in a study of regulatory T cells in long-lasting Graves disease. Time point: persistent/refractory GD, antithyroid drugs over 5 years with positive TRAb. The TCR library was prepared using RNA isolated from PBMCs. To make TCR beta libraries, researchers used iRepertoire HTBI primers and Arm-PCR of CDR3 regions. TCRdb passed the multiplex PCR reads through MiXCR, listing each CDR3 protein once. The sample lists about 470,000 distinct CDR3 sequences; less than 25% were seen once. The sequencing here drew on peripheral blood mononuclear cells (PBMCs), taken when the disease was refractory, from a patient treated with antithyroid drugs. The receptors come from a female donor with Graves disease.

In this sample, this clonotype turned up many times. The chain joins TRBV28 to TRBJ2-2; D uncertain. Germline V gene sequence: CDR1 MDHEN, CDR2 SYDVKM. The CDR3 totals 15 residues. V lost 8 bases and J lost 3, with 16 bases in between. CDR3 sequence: CASESRRVDTGELFF. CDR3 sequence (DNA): TGTGCCAGCGAGTCCCGACGTGTGGACACCGGGGAGCTGTTTTTT.

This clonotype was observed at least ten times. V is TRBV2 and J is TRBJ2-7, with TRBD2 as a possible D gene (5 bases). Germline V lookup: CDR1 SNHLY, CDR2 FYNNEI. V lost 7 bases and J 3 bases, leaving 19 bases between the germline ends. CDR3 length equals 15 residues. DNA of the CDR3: TGTGCCAGCACTCGTCCCGGGCGGGCCGACTACGAGCAGTACTTC. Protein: CASTRPGRADYEQYF. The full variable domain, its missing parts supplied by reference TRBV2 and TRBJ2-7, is EPEVTQTPSHQVTQMGQEVILRCVPISNHLYFYWYRQILGQKVEFLVSFYNNEISEKSEIFDDQFSVERPDGSNFTLKIRSTKLEDSAMYFCASTRPGRADYEQYFGPGTRLTVT.

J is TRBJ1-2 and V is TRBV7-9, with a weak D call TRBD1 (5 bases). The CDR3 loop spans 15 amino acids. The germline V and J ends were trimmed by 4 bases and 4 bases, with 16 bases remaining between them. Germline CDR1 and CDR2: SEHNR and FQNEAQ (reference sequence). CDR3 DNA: TGTGCCAGCAGCTCTGACGGGGCAGCCACCTATGGCTACACCTTC. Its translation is CASSSDGAATYGYTF.

This CDR3 is CASRELGSGTGELFF. In DNA, the CDR3 is TGTGCCAGCAGGGAGTTAGGGAGTGGCACCGGGGAGCTGTTTTTT. The chain employs TRBV6-2 or TRBV6-3 and TRBJ2-2, with D possibly TRBD2 on 5 matching bases. The length of the CDR3 is 15 residues. V was pared by 6 bases and J by 4 bases, with 15 bases between. Germline V gene sequence: CDR1 MNHEY, CDR2 SVGEGT.

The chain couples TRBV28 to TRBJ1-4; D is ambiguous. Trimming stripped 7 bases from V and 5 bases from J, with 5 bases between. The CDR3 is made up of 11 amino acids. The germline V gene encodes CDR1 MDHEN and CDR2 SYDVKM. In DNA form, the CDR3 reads TGTGCCAGCACGGAGAATGAAAAACTGTTTTTT. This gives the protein CASTENEKLFF.

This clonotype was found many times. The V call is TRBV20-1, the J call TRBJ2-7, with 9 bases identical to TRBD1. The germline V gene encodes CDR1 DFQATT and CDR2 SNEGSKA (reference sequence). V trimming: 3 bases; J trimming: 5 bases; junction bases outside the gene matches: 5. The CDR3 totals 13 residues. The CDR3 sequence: CSARDRGRDEQYF. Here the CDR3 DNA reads TGCAGTGCTAGGGACAGGGGTAGAGACGAGCAGTACTTC.

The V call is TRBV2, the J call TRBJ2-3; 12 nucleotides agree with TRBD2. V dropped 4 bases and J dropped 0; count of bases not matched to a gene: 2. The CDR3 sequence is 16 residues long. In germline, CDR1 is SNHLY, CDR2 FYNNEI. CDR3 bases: TGTGCCAGCAGTGGAGGGACTAGCGGGAGCACAGATACGCAGTATTTT. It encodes CASSGGTSGSTDTQYF. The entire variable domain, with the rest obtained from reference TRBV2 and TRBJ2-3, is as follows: EPEVTQTPSHQVTQMGQEVILRCVPISNHLYFYWYRQILGQKVEFLVSFYNNEISEKSEIFDDQFSVERPDGSNFTLKIRSTKLEDSAMYFCASSGGTSGSTDTQYFGPGTRLTVL.

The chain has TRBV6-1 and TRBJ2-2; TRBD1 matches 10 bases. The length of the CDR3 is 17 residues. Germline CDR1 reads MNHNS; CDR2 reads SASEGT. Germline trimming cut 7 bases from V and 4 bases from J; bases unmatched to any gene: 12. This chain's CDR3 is CASNRGTGAVGTGELFF. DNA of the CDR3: TGTGCCAGCAACAGAGGGACAGGGGCGGTCGGCACCGGGGAGCTGTTTTTT.

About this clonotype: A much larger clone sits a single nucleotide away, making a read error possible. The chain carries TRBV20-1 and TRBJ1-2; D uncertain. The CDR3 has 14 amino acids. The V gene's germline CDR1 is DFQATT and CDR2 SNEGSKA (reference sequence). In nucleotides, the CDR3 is TGCGGTGCTTTAACAGACGAGGTGGGTGCTGGCTACACCTTC. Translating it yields CGALTDEVGAGYTF.

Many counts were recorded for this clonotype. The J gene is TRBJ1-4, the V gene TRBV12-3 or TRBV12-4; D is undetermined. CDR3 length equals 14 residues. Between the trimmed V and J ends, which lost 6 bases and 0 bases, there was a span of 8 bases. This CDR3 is CASSLRATNEKLFF. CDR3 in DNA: TGTGCCAGCAGCTTAAGGGCAACTAATGAAAAACTGTTTTTT.

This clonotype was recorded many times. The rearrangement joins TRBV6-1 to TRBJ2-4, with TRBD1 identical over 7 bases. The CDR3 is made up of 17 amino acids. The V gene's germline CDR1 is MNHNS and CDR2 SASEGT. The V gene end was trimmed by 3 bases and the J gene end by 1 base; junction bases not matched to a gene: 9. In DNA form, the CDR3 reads TGTGCCAGCAGTGATCACTTCGAGGGGGCCGCCAAAAACATTCAGTACTTC. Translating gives CASSDHFEGAAKNIQYF.

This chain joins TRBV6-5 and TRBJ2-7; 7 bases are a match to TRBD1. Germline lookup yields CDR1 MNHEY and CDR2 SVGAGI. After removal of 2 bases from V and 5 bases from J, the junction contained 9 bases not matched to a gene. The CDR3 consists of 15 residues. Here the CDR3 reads CASSYPGQKSHEQYF. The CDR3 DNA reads TGTGCCAGCAGTTACCCGGGACAGAAGTCCCACGAGCAGTACTTC.

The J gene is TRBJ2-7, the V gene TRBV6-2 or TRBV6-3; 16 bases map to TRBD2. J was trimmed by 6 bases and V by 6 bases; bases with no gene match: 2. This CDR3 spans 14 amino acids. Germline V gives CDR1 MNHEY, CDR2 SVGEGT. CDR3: CASRGLAGGSEQYF. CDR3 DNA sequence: TGTGCCAGCAGGGGACTAGCGGGAGGGAGCGAGCAGTACTTC.

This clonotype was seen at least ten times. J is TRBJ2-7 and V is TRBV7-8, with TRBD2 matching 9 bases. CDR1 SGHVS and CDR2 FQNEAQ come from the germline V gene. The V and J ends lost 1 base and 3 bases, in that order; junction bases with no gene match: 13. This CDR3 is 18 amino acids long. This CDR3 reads CASSLGLAGETGFYEQYF. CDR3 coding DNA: TGTGCCAGCAGCTTAGGCTTAGCGGGAGAGACGGGATTCTACGAGCAGTACTTC.

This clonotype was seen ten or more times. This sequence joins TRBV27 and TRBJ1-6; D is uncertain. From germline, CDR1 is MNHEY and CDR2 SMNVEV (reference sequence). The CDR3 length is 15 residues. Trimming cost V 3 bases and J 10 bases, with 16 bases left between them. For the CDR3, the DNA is TGTGCCAGCAGTTTGTTATCCCCCCAGAACTCACCCCTCCACTTT. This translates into CASSLLSPQNSPLHF.